A single T cell receptor beta chain is shown here with its context. Its antigen is unidentified. RNA transcripts served as template for amplifying TCR beta CDR3 sequences. RT-PCR in the first round used HTBI primers; a second-round multiplex PCR followed. TCRdb ran MiXCR on the multiplex PCR reads and lists one entry per CDR3 protein. The table lists a few hundred thousand distinct CDR3 sequences, approximately 15% of them singletons. V was cut by 0 bases and J by 3 bases, with 9 bases left in between. The CDR3 totals 14 residues. In germline, CDR1 is KGHSH, CDR2 LQKENI. The data are from a study of Graves' ophthalmopathy and Graves' hyperthyroidism. Points from the study as a whole: A majority of expanded thyroid clonotypes exceeding 0.001 frequency were likewise present in blood.

What was sequenced was peripheral blood. The TCR was taken from a woman aged 18-35 years with stable Graves' hyperthyroidism. V is TRBV18 and J is TRBJ2-7; D unclear. The CDR3 nucleotides read TGTGCCAGCTCACCACCGTGGGCCAACTACGAGCAGTACTTC. This encodes CASSPPWANYEQYF.